The text below deals with one TCR beta chain. The data originate from a study of blood T cell repertoires in COVID-19. Turning to the study itself: Whether acute or convalescent, the COVID-19 samples came from the United States, Italy and Spain. Sources were T cells, B-cell-depleted T cells, or PBMCs; the material itself was cDNA or gDNA.

CDR1 is MNHEY, CDR2 SVGEGT, per germline. This CDR3 is built from 17 residues. V trimming: 0 bases; J trimming: 7 bases; junction bases outside the gene matches: 8. This table comes from immunoSEQ multiplex PCR, and its TCRdb copy is limited to in-frame clones, with some not included. Of under 350,000 clones detected, around nine tenths appear once; the ten largest clones hold approximately 1.8%. Membership in each cohort depended on participant-reported clinical history. Symptom resolution, clearance, or two negative PCRs marked the recovered donors of Cohort 3. The sequence was obtained from a woman aged 55-69 years who had recovered from COVID-19. The sample comprised PBMCs or T cells enriched from blood (not recorded which). The chain joins TRBV6-2 or TRBV6-3 to TRBJ2-1, with 11 bases aligning to TRBD2. Here the CDR3 DNA reads TGTGCCAGCAGTTACTCCAAAACTAGCGGGAGTGCGAATGAGCAGTTCTTC. It is translated as CASSYSKTSGSANEQFF.